This T cell receptor beta chain was profiled in a study of T cell repertoires in cytomegalovirus infection. Across the whole study: Public TCR beta signatures provided an indication of both CMV infection and a matching HLA type.

This CDR3 has 16 amino acids. V gave up 6 bases and J gave up 3 bases; unmatched junction bases: 10. Germline lookup yields CDR1 LNHDA and CDR2 SQIVND (reference sequence). Using its own MiXCR run on the reads, TCRdb lists one record per CDR3 protein. The top ten clones hold around 15% of a sample with some 920,000 distinct CDR3 sequences, roughly 31% of them seen once. Findings and limits, study-wide: Cumulative frequency of public TCR beta families picked out carriers of CMV plus the relevant HLA. In two of eight donors, the top clonotype was HLA-C-restricted CMV-specific.

This clonotype was recorded a few times. Its antigen remains unidentified. V usage is TRBV19 and J usage is TRBJ1-5; 8 bases align to TRBD1. The starting material was cultured CD8+ T cells from PBMCs, obtained from culture after CMV antigen stimulation. The TCR sequence derives from a human donor in good health (CMV status not recorded). Some clones in this sample may be carry-over from other donors' samples. CDR3 protein: CASSVRQGRSNQPQHF. CDR3 nucleotide sequence: TGTGCCAGTAGCGTACGACAGGGGCGATCCAATCAGCCCCAGCATTTT. Full variable domain (outside the CDR3, taken from reference TRBV19 and TRBJ1-5): DGGITQSPKYLFRKEGQNVTLSCEQNLNHDAMYWYRQDPGQGLRLIYYSQIVNDFQKGDIAEGYSVSREKKESFPLTVTSAQKNPTAFYLCASSVRQGRSNQPQHFGDGTRLSIL.